Listed below are T cell receptor beta chains from one sample, sequenced in a study of technical replicates of blood from four donors. The method was immunoSEQ multiplex PCR; TCRdb's version includes in-frame clones alone and lacks a portion of them. The table includes tens of thousands of clones, approximately 86% detected once. The sample consisted of PBMCs. These receptors originate from a human donor in good health. Some clones in this sample may be carry-over from other donors' samples. Each CDR3 is given with its conserved first and last residue. Each record gives: J gene, CDR3 length, D gene, clone size, V gene, CDR3 protein, CDR3 DNA. The D gene is left open where the match is weak. A row's size may be missing; if present it is once, few, many or a size class.

TRBJ1-2,18,NA,NA,TRBV2,CASSEARGGRMSTYGYTF,TGTGCCAGCAGTGAAGCGCGGGGGGGCCGGATGTCGACCTATGGCTACACCTTC
TRBJ1-2,15,TRBD1,NA,TRBV7-2,CASRGQGQPNYGYTF,TGTGCCAGCAGAGGACAGGGGCAACCTAACTATGGCTACACCTTC
TRBJ2-3,16,TRBD2,NA,TRBV4-1,CASSQDPAGPTDTQYF,TGCGCCAGCAGCCAAGATCCAGCGGGGCCCACAGATACGCAGTATTTT
TRBJ2-4,18,TRBD2,NA,TRBV30,CAWSVRGLAGGYKNIQYF,TGTGCCTGGAGTGTAAGGGGGCTAGCGGGGGGTTACAAAAACATTCAGTACTTC
TRBJ1-5,15,TRBD1,few,TRBV19,CASSAIQGAGQPQHF,TGTGCCAGTAGTGCTATACAGGGGGCTGGCCAGCCCCAGCATTTT
TRBJ2-7,16,TRBD1,NA,TRBV12-5,CASGLLARDRVYEQYF,TGTGCTAGTGGTTTGCTAGCCCGGGACAGGGTTTACGAGCAGTACTTC
TRBJ1-2,13,NA,NA,TRBV19,CASTYDRSGSYTF,TGTGCCAGTACCTATGACAGGTCTGGGAGCTACACCTTC
TRBJ1-2,15,TRBD1,NA,TRBV4-1,CASSQPGQGAYGYTF,TGCGCCAGCAGCCAGCCGGGACAGGGGGCGTATGGCTACACCTTC
TRBJ2-3,13,TRBD2,NA,TRBV18,CASSPTSADTQYF,TGTGCCAGCTCACCAACTAGCGCTGATACGCAGTATTTT
TRBJ2-7,16,NA,NA,TRBV28,CASSTPQGRGSYEQYF,TGTGCCAGCAGTACCCCCCAGGGAAGGGGATCCTACGAGCAGTACTTC
TRBJ1-5,15,TRBD1,NA,TRBV7-9,CASSSGQGVAQPQHF,TGTGCCAGCAGCTCCGGACAGGGGGTTGCCCAGCCCCAGCATTTT
TRBJ1-1,15,TRBD1,NA,TRBV7-9,CASSAMDRGGREAFF,TGTGCCAGCAGCGCCATGGACAGGGGAGGCAGGGAAGCTTTCTTT
TRBJ1-4,14,NA,once,TRBV6-5,CASSDGTPYEKLFF,TGTGCCAGCAGTGACGGGACACCTTATGAAAAACTGTTTTTT
TRBJ1-3,14,NA,NA,TRBV7-9,CASSLGGSGNTIYF,TGTGCCAGCAGCTTAGGCGGCTCTGGAAACACCATATATTTT
TRBJ2-3,14,NA,NA,TRBV21-1,CASRRGNSADTQYF,TGTGCCAGCAGACGGGGTAATAGCGCAGATACGCAGTATTTT
TRBJ2-3,13,NA,NA,TRBV25-1,CASSARTRDTQYF,TGTGCCAGCAGTGCAAGAACGAGGGATACGCAGTATTTT
TRBJ1-5,13,NA,few,TRBV19,CASSQSVNQPQHF,TGTGCCAGTAGTCAGTCAGTCAATCAGCCCCAGCATTTT
TRBJ2-3,17,TRBD2,once,TRBV5-4,CASSLQAGGPSTDTQYF,TGTGCCAGCAGCTTGCAAGCGGGAGGCCCTAGCACAGATACGCAGTATTTT
TRBJ1-6,14,NA,NA,TRBV9,CASRPGHNNSPLHF,TGTGCCAGCAGGCCGGGACACAACAATTCACCCCTCCACTTT
TRBJ1-2,13,NA,NA,TRBV9,CASSVASGGGYTF,TGTGCCAGCAGCGTAGCGTCAGGCGGGGGCTACACCTTC
TRBJ2-5,15,TRBD2,NA,TRBV7-8,CASSPVAGNQETQYF,TGTGCCAGCAGCCCAGTAGCGGGGAACCAAGAGACCCAGTACTTC
TRBJ2-1,15,TRBD2,once,TRBV2,CASSEAGGFRNEQFF,TGTGCCAGCAGTGAAGCGGGAGGGTTCCGCAATGAGCAGTTCTTC
TRBJ1-2,18,NA,NA,TRBV28,CASSLIDGWGPRNYGYTF,TGTGCCAGCAGTTTAATTGACGGATGGGGCCCTAGGAACTATGGCTACACCTTC
TRBJ1-6,17,TRBD1,NA,TRBV9,CASSAPTGGDYNSPLHF,TGTGCCAGCAGCGCCCCGACAGGGGGCGACTATAATTCACCCCTCCACTTT
TRBJ1-1,14,TRBD1,NA,TRBV10-3,CAISADRDGTEAFF,TGTGCCATCAGTGCGGACAGGGATGGCACTGAAGCTTTCTTT
TRBJ2-7,13,NA,few,TRBV4-3,CASSRGLNYEQYF,TGCGCCAGCAGCCGAGGACTAAACTACGAGCAGTACTTC
TRBJ1-5,15,NA,NA,TRBV12-5,CASGLSTNSNQPQHF,TGTGCTAGTGGTTTGTCTACGAATAGCAATCAGCCCCAGCATTTT
TRBJ2-5,15,TRBD1,NA,TRBV7-9,CASSLDRGLIETQYF,TGTGCCAGCAGCTTAGACAGGGGTTTGATAGAGACCCAGTACTTC
TRBJ1-4,15,NA,NA,TRBV7-9,CASSLAGREDEKLFF,TGTGCCAGCAGCTTAGCGGGCAGGGAGGATGAAAAACTGTTTTTT
TRBJ2-1,18,TRBD2,NA,TRBV11-2,CASSLEWGEGLAGNEQFF,TGTGCCAGCAGCTTAGAGTGGGGAGAGGGACTAGCGGGCAATGAGCAGTTCTTC
TRBJ1-5,14,NA,NA,TRBV12-5,CASGLGGVGQPQHF,TGTGCTAGTGGTTTAGGGGGGGTAGGACAGCCCCAGCATTTT
TRBJ1-1,13,NA,NA,TRBV6-6,CASSNTKNTEAFF,TGTGCCAGCAGTAATACAAAGAACACTGAAGCTTTCTTT
TRBJ2-3,14,NA,NA,TRBV7-9,CASSLLYKSDTQYF,TGTGCCAGCAGCTTACTGTACAAATCGGATACGCAGTATTTT
TRBJ2-7,14,TRBD2,NA,TRBV15,CATSRRDYSYEQYF,TGTGCCACCAGCAGACGGGACTACTCCTACGAGCAGTACTTC
TRBJ2-7,15,TRBD2,NA,TRBV4-3,CASSQDRGGLYEQYF,TGCGCCAGCAGCCAAGACCGGGGGGGGCTATACGAGCAGTACTTC
TRBJ1-1,14,TRBD1,many,TRBV6-1,CASSGTGGYTEAFF,TGTGCCAGCAGTGGGACAGGGGGCTACACTGAAGCTTTCTTT
TRBJ2-2,16,NA,NA,TRBV4-3,CASSHDRPPNTGELFF,TGCGCCAGCAGCCACGACAGACCCCCGAACACCGGGGAGCTGTTTTTT
TRBJ1-5,19,NA,NA,TRBV18,CASSPVAQGMVGSNQPQHF,TGTGCCAGCTCACCAGTCGCCCAGGGAATGGTGGGCAGCAATCAGCCCCAGCATTTT
TRBJ1-1,13,NA,few,TRBV7-9,CASGHRGNTEAFF,TGTGCCAGCGGACACCGCGGGAACACTGAAGCTTTCTTT
TRBJ2-3,16,TRBD2,NA,TRBV27,CASSSAGAPSTDTQYF,TGTGCCAGCAGTTCTGCGGGAGCTCCTAGCACAGATACGCAGTATTTT
TRBJ1-6,14,TRBD1,NA,TRBV5-4,CASSLDRVNSPLHF,TGTGCCAGCAGCTTAGACAGGGTTAATTCACCCCTCCACTTT
TRBJ2-7,13,NA,NA,TRBV30,CAWSAGATYEQYF,TGTGCCTGGTCTGCGGGGGCCACTTACGAGCAGTACTTC
TRBJ2-7,11,NA,NA,TRBV6-5,CASSFSNEQYF,TGTGCCAGCAGTTTCTCTAACGAGCAGTACTTC
TRBJ2-4,11,TRBD1,NA,TRBV29-1,CSGRQGNIQYF,TGCAGCGGGAGACAGGGTAACATTCAGTACTTC
TRBJ2-1,17,NA,NA,TRBV7-3,CASSLMGQGARTNEQFF,TGTGCCAGCAGCTTAATGGGGCAAGGTGCAAGAACGAATGAGCAGTTCTTC
TRBJ1-2,14,NA,NA,TRBV5-1,CASSFGGPGYGYTF,TGCGCCAGCAGCTTCGGAGGCCCGGGCTATGGCTACACCTTC
TRBJ1-1,12,NA,NA,TRBV7-2,CASGYGITEAFF,TGTGCCAGCGGTTACGGTATCACTGAAGCTTTCTTT
TRBJ1-4,18,TRBD1,NA,TRBV7-7,CASTPPWDRVATNEKLFF,TGTGCCAGCACCCCTCCGTGGGACAGAGTTGCAACTAATGAAAAACTGTTTTTT
TRBJ2-3,15,TRBD1,NA,TRBV7-2,CASSLGGQGADTQYF,TGTGCCAGCAGCTTAGGGGGACAGGGCGCCGATACGCAGTATTTT
TRBJ1-1,13,NA,NA,TRBV18,CASSRSFSTEAFF,TGTGCCAGCTCACGGAGTTTTAGCACTGAAGCTTTCTTT
TRBJ2-3,15,TRBD1,NA,TRBV7-9,CASSFNPGQVDTQYF,TGTGCCAGCAGCTTCAACCCTGGACAGGTAGATACGCAGTATTTT